The source of this T cell receptor (beta chain) is a study of OX40 agonist ivuxolimab in advanced cancers. Study in general: Mean age about 60 years, range 23 to 79; about 85% male. Partial responses occurred in three patients (one hepatocellular carcinoma, two cutaneous melanoma).

Systemic immunosuppression or autoimmune disease history was grounds to exclude patients. Sampling of blood occurred at baseline, cycle 4 day 1, and cycle 7 day 1. The germline gives CDR1 SGHNT, CDR2 YYREEE (reference sequence). Deletions cut 6 bases from V and 0 bases from J, with 14 bases between. The CDR3 covers 15 residues. Libraries were prepared by immunoSEQ multiplex PCR; TCRdb keeps only in-frame clonotypes and omits some of them. Of fewer than 15,000 clones listed, approximately 78% are singletons. This chain joins TRBV5-4 and TRBJ2-3; the D call may be TRBD1 or TRBD2 (5 bases each). Sample: CD4+ or CD8+ T cells sorted from blood, taken in a trial of the OX40 agonist ivuxolimab. The sequence was obtained from an adult with an advanced solid tumor such as melanoma, head and neck, liver or kidney cancer. This CDR3 is CASTLWGRSTDTQYF. The CDR3 bases are TGTGCCAGCACCCTCTGGGGACGGAGCACAGATACGCAGTATTTT.